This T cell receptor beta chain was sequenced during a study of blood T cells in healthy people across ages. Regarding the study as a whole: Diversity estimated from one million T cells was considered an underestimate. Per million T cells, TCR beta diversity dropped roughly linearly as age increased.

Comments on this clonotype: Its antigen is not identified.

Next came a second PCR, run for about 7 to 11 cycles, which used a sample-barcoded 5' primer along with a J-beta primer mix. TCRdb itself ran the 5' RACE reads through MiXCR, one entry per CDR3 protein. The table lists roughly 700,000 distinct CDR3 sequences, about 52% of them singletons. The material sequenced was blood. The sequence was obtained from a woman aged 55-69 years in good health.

CDR3 sequence (DNA): TGTGCCAGCAGACTCCGGGACAGAGAGGAGTACTTC. It specifies CASRLRDREEYF. The V and J genes are TRBV6-2 or TRBV6-3 and TRBJ2-5; the match to TRBD1 covers 7 bases. Germline V gene lookup returns CDR1 MNHEY and CDR2 SVGEGT. With V trimmed by 6 bases and J by 12 bases, 10 bases remained unmatched. The CDR3 totals 12 residues.